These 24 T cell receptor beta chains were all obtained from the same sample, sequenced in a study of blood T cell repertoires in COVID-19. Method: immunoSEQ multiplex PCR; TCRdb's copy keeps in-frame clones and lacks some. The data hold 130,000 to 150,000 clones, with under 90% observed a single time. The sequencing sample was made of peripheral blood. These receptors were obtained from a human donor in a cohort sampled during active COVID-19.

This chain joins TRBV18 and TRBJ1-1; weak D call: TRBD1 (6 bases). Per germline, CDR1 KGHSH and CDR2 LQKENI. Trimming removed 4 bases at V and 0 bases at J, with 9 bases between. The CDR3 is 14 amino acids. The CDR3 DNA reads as TGTGCCAGCTCACGGGGACACCTGAACACTGAAGCTTTCTTT. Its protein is CASSRGHLNTEAFF.

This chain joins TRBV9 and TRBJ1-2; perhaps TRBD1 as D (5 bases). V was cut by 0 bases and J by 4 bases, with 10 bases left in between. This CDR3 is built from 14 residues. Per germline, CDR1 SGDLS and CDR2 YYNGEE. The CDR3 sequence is CASSVGVGPYGYTF. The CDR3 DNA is TGTGCCAGCAGCGTAGGAGTGGGGCCCTATGGCTACACCTTC.

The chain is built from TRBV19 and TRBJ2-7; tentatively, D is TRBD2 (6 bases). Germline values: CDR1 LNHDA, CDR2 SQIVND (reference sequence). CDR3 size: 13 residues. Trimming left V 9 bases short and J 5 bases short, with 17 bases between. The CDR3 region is CASREPPRDEQYF. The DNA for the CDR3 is TGTGCCAGCCGGGAGCCGCCTCGGGACGAGCAGTACTTC.

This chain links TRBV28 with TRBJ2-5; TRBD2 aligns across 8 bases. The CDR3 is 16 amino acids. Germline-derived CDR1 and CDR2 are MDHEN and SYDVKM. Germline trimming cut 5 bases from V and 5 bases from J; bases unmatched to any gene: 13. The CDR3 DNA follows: TGTGCCAGCAGTCCCTCGGGGGGGTGGCTCCGGGAGACCCAGTACTTC. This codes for CASSPSGGWLRETQYF.

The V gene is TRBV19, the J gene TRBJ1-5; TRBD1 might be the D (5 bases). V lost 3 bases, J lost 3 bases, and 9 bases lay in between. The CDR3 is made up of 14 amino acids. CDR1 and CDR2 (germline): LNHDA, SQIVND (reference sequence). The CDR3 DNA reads TGTGCCAGTAGTATTTTAGGGGACAATCAGCCCCAGCATTTT. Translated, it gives CASSILGDNQPQHF.

The CDR3 protein is CASSESPPVLARGYTF. For the CDR3, the DNA is TGCGCCAGCAGTGAGAGCCCTCCGGTCCTTGCGCGTGGCTACACCTTC. The J gene is TRBJ1-2, the V gene TRBV10-2; D unresolved. This CDR3 is built from 16 residues. The V gene lost 2 bases and the J gene lost 7 bases, with 20 bases spanning the gap. Germline CDR1 and CDR2: WSHSY and SAAADI.

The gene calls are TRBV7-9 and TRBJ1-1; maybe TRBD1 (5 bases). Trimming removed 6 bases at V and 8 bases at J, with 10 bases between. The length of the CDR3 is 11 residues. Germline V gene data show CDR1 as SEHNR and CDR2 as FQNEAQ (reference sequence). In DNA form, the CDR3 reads TGTGCCAGCAGGGGCGGGGGAGAAGCTTTCTTT. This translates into CASRGGGEAFF.

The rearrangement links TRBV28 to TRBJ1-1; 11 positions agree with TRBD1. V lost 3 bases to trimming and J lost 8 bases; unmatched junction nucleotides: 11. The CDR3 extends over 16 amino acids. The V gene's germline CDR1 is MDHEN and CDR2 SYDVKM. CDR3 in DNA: TGTGCCAGCAGTTTCGGACAGGGGGCGCGGGGGGGCGAAGCTTTCTTT. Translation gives CASSFGQGARGGEAFF.

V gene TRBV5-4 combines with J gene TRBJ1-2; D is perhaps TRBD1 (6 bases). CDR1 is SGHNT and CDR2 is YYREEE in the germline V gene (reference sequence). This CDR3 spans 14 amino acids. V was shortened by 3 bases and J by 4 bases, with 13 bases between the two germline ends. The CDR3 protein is CASSSPTGSYGYTF. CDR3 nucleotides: TGTGCCAGCAGCTCCCCCACAGGGAGCTATGGCTACACCTTC.

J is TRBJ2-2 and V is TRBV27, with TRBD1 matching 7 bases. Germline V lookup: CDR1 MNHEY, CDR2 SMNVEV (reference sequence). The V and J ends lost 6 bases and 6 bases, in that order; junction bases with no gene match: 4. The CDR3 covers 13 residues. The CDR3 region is CASRRTGAGELFF. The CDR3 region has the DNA TGTGCCAGCAGGCGGACAGGTGCCGGGGAGCTGTTTTTT.

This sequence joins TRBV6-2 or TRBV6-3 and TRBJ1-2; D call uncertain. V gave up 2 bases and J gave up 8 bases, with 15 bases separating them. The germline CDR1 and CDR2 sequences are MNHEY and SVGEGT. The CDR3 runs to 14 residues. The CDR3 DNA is TGTGCCAGCAGTTACACCCCAAACACGTTGGGCTACACCTTC. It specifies CASSYTPNTLGYTF.

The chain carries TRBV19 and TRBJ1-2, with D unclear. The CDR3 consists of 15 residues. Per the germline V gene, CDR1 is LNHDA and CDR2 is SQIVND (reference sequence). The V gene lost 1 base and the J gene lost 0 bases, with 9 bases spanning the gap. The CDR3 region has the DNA TGTGCCAGTAGTATAGGTAGGAGGACTAACTATGGCTACACCTTC. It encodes CASSIGRRTNYGYTF.

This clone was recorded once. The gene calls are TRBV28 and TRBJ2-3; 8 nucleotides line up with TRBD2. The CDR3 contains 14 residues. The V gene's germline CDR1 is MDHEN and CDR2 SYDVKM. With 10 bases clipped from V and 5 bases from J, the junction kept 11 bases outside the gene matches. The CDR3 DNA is TGTGCCATCCTACCGGGGGGGCCGGGAGATACGCAGTATTTT. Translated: CAILPGGPGDTQYF.

The CDR3 DNA reads TGTGCCAGCAGCCCCCGACAGGGGGCGAACACCGGGGAGCTGTTTTTT. Its protein product is CASSPRQGANTGELFF. V and J are TRBV7-6 and TRBJ2-2; 9 bases are a match to TRBD1. Germline V lookup: CDR1 SGHVS, CDR2 FNYEAQ. The CDR3 totals 16 residues. V lost 5 bases to trimming and J lost 0 bases; unmatched junction nucleotides: 4.

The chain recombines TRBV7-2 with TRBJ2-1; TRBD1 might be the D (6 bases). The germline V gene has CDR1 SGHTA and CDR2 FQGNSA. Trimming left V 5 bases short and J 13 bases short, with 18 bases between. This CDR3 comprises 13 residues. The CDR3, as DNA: TGTGCCAGCAGCCAGGGGCTCACCCAGCCTCAGTTCTTC. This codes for CASSQGLTQPQFF.

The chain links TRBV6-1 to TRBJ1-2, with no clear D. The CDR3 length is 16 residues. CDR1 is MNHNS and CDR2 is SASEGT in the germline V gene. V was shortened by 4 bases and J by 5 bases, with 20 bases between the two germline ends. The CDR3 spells CASSAWSMVERYGYTF. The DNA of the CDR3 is TGTGCCAGCAGTGCATGGTCGATGGTGGAGCGTTATGGCTACACCTTC.

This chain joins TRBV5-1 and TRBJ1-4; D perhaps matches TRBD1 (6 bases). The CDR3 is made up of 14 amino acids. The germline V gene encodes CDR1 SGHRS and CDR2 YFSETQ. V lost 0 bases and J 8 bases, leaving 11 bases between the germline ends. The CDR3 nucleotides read TGCGCCAGCAGCTTGGAAGGGGGTCGGGAAAAACTGTTTTTT. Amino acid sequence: CASSLEGGREKLFF.

The CDR3 nucleotides read TGTGCCAGCAGCCCTCCGGGACAGCTCTACTACGAGCAGTACTTC. This translates into CASSPPGQLYYEQYF. The V and J genes are TRBV27 and TRBJ2-7, with 7 bases that match TRBD1. Germline V gene data show CDR1 as MNHEY and CDR2 as SMNVEV (reference sequence). The CDR3 has 15 amino acids. V was clipped by 6 bases and J by 3 bases; unmatched bases: 11.

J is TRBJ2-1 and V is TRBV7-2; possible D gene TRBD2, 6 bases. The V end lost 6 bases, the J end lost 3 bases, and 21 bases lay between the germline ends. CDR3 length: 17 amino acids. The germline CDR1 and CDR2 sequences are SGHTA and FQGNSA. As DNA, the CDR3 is TGTGCCAGCAGGTTGGCCGGCGGGGCCGGATTCTACAATGAGCAGTTCTTC. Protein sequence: CASRLAGGAGFYNEQFF.

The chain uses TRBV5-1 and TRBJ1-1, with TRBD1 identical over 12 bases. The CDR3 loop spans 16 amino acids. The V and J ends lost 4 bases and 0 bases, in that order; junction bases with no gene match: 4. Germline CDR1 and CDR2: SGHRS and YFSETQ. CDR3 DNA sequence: TGCGCCAGCAGCGGGGGGACAGGGGGCCTGAACACTGAAGCTTTCTTT. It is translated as CASSGGTGGLNTEAFF.

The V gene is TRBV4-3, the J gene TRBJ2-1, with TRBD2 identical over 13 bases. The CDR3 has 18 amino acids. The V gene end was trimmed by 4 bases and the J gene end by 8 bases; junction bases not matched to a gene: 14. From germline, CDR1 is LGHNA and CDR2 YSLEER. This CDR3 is CASSRQGLAGAQRDEQFF. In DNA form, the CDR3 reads TGCGCCAGCAGCCGCCAAGGACTAGCGGGGGCTCAGAGGGATGAGCAGTTCTTC.

The CDR3 loop is CASSSSGTGDSPLHF. The CDR3, as DNA: TGTGCCAGCAGCTCCTCCGGGACAGGGGATTCACCCCTCCACTTT. This chain joins TRBV5-4 and TRBJ1-6; 10 nucleotides line up with TRBD1. Germline CDR1 SGHNT, CDR2 YYREEE (reference sequence). This CDR3 spans 15 amino acids. Trimming at V came to 3 bases and at J to 8 bases, leaving 5 bases not matched to a gene.

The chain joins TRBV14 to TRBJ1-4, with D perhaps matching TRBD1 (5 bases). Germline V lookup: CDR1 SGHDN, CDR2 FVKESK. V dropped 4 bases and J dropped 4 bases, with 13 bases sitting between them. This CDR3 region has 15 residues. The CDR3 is CASSLGGLRNEKLFF. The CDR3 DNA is TGTGCCAGCAGCCTTGGGGGACTGCGTAATGAAAAACTGTTTTTT.

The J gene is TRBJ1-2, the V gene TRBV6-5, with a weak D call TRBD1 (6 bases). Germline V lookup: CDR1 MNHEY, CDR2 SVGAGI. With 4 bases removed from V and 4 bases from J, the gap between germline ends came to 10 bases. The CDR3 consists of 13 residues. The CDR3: CASSSQGPYGYTF. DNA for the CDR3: TGTGCCAGCAGTTCACAGGGACCCTATGGCTACACCTTC.